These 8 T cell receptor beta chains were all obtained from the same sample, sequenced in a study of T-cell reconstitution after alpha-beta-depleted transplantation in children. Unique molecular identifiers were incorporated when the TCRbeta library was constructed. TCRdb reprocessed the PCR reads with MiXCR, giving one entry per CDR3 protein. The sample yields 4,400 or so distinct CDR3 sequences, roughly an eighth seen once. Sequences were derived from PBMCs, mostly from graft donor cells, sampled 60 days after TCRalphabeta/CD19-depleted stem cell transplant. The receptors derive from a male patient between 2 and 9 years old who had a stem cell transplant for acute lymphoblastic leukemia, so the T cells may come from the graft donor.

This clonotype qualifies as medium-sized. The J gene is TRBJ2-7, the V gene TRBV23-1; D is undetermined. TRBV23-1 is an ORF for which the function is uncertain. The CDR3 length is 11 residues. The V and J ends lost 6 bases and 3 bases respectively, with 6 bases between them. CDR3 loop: CASSPHYEQYF. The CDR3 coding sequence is TGCGCCAGCAGCCCCCACTACGAGCAGTACTTC.

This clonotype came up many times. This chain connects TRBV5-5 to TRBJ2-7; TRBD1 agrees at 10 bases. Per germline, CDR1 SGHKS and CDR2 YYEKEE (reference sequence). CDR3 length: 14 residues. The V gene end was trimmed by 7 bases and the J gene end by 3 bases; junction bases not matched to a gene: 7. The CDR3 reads CASLGDRGLYEQYF. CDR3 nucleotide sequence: TGTGCCAGCCTTGGGGACAGGGGTCTCTACGAGCAGTACTTC.

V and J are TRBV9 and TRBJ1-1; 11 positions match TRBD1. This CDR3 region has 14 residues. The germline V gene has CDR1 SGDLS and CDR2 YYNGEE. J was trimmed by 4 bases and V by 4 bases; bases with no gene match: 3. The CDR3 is CASSTGTGGTEAFF. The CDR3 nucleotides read TGTGCCAGCAGCACCGGGACAGGGGGCACTGAAGCTTTCTTT.

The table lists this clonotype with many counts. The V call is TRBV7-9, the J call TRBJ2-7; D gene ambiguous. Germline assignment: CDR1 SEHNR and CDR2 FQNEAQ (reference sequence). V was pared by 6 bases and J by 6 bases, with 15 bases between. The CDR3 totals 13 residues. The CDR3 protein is CASRDGRPSEQYF. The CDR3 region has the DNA TGTGCCAGCAGGGACGGACGGCCATCCGAGCAGTACTTC.

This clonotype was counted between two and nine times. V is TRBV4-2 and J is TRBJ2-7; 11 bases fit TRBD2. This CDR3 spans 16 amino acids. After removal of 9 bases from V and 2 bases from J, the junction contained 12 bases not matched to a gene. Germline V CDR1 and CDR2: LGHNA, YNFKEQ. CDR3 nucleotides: TGTGCCAGGGGCCCTGAGGGGACTAGCGGACCCTACGAGCAGTACTTC. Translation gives CARGPEGTSGPYEQYF.

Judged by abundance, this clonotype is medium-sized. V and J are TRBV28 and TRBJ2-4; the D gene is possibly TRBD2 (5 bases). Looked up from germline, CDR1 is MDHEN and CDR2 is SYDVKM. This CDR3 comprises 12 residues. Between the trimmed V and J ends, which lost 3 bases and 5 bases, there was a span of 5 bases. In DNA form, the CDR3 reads TGTGCCAGCAGTTTCGGGGAAAACATTCAGTACTTC. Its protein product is CASSFGENIQYF.

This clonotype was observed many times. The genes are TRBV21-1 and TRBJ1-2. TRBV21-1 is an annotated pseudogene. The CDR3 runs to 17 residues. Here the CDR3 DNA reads TGTGCCAGCAGCAAAGAGGGCCGGAGCGCGGGCGGAAATGGCTACACCTTC. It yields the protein CASSKEGRSAGGNGYTF.

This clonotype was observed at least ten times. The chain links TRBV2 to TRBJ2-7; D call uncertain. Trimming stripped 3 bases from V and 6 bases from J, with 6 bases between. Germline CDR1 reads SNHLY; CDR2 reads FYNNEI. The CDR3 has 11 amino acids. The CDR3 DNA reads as TGTGCCAGCAGTGACGGATCCGAGCAGTACTTC. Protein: CASSDGSEQYF. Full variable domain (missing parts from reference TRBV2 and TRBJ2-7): EPEVTQTPSHQVTQMGQEVILRCVPISNHLYFYWYRQILGQKVEFLVSFYNNEISEKSEIFDDQFSVERPDGSNFTLKIRSTKLEDSAMYFCASSDGSEQYFGPGTRLTVT.